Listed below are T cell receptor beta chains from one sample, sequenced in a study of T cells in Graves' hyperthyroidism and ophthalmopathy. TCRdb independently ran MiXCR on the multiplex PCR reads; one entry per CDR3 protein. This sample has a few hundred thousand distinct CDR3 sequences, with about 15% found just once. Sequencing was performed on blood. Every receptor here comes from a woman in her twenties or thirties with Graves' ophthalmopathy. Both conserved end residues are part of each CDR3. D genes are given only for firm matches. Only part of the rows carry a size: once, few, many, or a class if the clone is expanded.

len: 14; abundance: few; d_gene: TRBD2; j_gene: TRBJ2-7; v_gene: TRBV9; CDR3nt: TGTGCCAGCAGCGTTAGCGGGAGTAACTACGAGCAGTACTTC; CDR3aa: CASSVSGSNYEQYF
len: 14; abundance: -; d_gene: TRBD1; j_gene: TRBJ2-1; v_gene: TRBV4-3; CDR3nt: TGCGCCAGCAGCCAGGCGACAGGGGGCATTGAGCAGTTCTTC; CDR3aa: CASSQATGGIEQFF
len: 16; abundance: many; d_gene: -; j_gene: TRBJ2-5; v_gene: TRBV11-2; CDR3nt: TGTGCCAGCAGCTTAGCTCCGACTAGACTTTTTAAGACCCAGTACTTC; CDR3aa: CASSLAPTRLFKTQYF
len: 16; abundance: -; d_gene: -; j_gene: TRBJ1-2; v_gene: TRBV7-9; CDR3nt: TGTGCCAGCAGCCCACAAGAGACAGTTAAGTTATATGGCTACACCTTC; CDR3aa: CASSPQETVKLYGYTF
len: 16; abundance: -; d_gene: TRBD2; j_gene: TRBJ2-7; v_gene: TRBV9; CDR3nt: TGTGCCAGCAGCGTAGGATTTAGCGGGAGCTCCTACGAGCAGTACTTC; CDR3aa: CASSVGFSGSSYEQYF
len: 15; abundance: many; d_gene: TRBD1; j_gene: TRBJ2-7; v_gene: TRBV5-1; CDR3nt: TGCGCCAGCAGCTCAGGGACAGGGCTATCCTACGAGCAGTACTTC; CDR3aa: CASSSGTGLSYEQYF
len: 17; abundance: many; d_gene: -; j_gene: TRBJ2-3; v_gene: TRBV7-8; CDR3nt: TGTGCCAGCAGCCGAACGGGGCACTTGGGGAGCACAGATACGCAGTATTTT; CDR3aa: CASSRTGHLGSTDTQYF
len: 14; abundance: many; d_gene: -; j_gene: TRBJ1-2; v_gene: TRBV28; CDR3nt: TGTGCCAGCAGTCCCCACTGGACAGCAGATGGCTACACCTTC; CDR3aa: CASSPHWTADGYTF
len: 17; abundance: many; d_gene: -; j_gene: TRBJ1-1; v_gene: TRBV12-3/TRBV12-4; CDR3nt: TGTGCCAGCAGTTTTTCGGATCCGGCCTGGGTATACACTGAAGCTTTCTTT; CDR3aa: CASSFSDPAWVYTEAFF
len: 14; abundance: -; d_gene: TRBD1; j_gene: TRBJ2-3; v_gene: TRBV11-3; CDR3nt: TGTGCCAGCGCCGAGGGGACAGGGGACGATACGCAGTATTTT; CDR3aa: CASAEGTGDDTQYF
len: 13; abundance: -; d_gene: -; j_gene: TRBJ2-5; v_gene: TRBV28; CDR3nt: TGTGCCAGCAGTTTGGAGGGGGACGAGACCCAGTACTTC; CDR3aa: CASSLEGDETQYF
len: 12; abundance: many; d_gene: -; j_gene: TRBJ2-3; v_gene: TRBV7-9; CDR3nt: TGTGCCAGCAGTTGGGGTTCAGATACGCAGTATTTT; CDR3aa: CASSWGSDTQYF
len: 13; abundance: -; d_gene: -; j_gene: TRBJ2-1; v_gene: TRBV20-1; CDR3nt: TGCAGTGCCGGGGACCAGTCCTACAATGAGCAGTTCTTC; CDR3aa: CSAGDQSYNEQFF
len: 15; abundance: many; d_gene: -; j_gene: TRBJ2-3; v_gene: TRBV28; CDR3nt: TGTGCCAGCAGGAATACAGGAGAGCCCACAGATACGCAGTATTTT; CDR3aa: CASRNTGEPTDTQYF
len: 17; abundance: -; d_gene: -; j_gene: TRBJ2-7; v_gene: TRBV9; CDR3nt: TGTGCCAGCAGCGTAAATTCCCGACCGGGACATTCCTACGAGCAGTACTTC; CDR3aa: CASSVNSRPGHSYEQYF
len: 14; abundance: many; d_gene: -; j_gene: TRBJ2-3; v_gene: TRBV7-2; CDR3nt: TGTGCCAGCAGCCTTAGGGGGATCACAGATACGCAGTATTTT; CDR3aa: CASSLRGITDTQYF
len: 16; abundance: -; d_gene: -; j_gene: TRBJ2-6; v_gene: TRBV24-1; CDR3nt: TGTGCCACCAGTGACCCAACCCCCTCTGGGGCCAACGTCCTGACTTTC; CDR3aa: CATSDPTPSGANVLTF
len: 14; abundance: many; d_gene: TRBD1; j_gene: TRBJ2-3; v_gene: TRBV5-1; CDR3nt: TGCGCCAGCAGCGTGACAGGGTACACAGATACGCAGTATTTT; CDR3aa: CASSVTGYTDTQYF
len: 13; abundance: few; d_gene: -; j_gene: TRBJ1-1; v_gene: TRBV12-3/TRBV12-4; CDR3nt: TGTGCCAGCACCTTCTTAGGGGACACTGAAGCTTTCTTT; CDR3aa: CASTFLGDTEAFF
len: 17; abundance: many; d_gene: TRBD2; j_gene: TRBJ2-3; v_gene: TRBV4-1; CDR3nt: TGCGCCAGCAGCCCCTGGGGGCTAGCGGGAGTCACAGATACGCAGTATTTT; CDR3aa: CASSPWGLAGVTDTQYF
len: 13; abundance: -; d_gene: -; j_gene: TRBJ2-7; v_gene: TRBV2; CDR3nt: TGTGCCAGCAGGCTGACCGTCGCCTACGAGCAGTACTTC; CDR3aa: CASRLTVAYEQYF
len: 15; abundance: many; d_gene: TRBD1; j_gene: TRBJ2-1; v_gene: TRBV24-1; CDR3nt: TGTGCCACCAGTGACTGGGGACAGGCCGACAATGAGCAGTTCTTC; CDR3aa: CATSDWGQADNEQFF
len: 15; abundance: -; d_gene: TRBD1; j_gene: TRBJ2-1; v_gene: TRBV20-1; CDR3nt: TGCAGTGCTAGAGAGGGGACAGGGGGATGGAGTGAGCAGTTCTTC; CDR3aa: CSAREGTGGWSEQFF
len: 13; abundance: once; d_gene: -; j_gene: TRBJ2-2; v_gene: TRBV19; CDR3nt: TGTGCCAGTTGGAGCCCAGACACCGGGGAGCTGTTTTTT; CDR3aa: CASWSPDTGELFF
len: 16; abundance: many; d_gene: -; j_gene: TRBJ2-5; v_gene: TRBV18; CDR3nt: TGTGCCAGCTCACCAGGGGGGAGCGACCCTCAAGAGACCCAGTACTTC; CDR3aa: CASSPGGSDPQETQYF
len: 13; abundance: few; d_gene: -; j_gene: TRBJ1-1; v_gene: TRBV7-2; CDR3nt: TGTGCCAGCAGTTTAGGGGGAGTTACTGAAGCTTTCTTT; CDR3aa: CASSLGGVTEAFF
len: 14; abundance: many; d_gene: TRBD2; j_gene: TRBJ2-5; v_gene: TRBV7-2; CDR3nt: TGTGCCAGCAGCTGGGGGGGAGCGCGCGAGACCCAGTACTTC; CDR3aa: CASSWGGARETQYF
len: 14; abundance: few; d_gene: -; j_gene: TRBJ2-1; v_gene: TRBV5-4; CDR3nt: TGTGCCAGCAGCTGGGGGGACTTTACCCGGGAGCAGTTCTTC; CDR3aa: CASSWGDFTREQFF
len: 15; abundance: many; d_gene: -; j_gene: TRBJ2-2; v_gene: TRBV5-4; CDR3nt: TGTGCCAGCAGCCTGGCAGGGGCGGACACCGGGGAGCTGTTTTTT; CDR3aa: CASSLAGADTGELFF
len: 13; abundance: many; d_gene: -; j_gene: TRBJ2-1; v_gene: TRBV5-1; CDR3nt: TGCGCCAGCAGCTACCAGGAGTACAATGAGCAGTTCTTC; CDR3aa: CASSYQEYNEQFF
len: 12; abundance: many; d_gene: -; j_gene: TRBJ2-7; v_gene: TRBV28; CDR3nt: TGTGCCAGCAGGTCCAACCACTACGAGCAGTACTTC; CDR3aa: CASRSNHYEQYF
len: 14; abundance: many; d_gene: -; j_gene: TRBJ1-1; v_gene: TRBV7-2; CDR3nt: TGTGCCAGCAGCTTGGGACGGCCCCACACTGAAGCTTTCTTT; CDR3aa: CASSLGRPHTEAFF
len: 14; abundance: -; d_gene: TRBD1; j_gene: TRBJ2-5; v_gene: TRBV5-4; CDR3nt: TGTGCCAGCAGCCAGGACAGGGTGGAAGAGACCCAGTACTTC; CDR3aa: CASSQDRVEETQYF
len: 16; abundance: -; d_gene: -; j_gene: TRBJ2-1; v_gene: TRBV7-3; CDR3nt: TGTGCCAGCAGCTTATCTAGTAAAGACTCCTACAATAAGCAGTTCTTC; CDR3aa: CASSLSSKDSYNKQFF